The T cell receptor beta chain described here comes from a study of T-cell memory formation after mild COVID-19. Germline loops: CDR1 MNHEY, CDR2 SVGAGI. CDR3 length equals 13 residues. With 6 bases removed from V and 7 bases from J, the gap between germline ends came to 14 bases. MiXCR, run by TCRdb on the 5' RACE reads, gives a single entry per CDR3 protein. Among about 160,000 distinct CDR3 sequences listed, roughly a third were seen once. This clonotype was observed a single time. The chain recombines TRBV6-5 with TRBJ2-3, with a possible D match to TRBD2 (5 bases). What was sequenced was PBMCs or a T cell subset sorted from them (not recorded which). The TCR sequence derives from an adult woman who had mild COVID-19 (a few samples of this study predate the infection). Cell type and time point are not known. The DNA for the CDR3 is TGTGCCAGCAGCCGGAATACGGGAAATACGCAGTATTTT. Protein sequence: CASSRNTGNTQYF.